The 31 T cell receptor beta chains below come from one sample, sequenced in a study of OX40 agonist ivuxolimab in advanced cancers. Measured with immunoSEQ multiplex PCR; TCRdb has only the in-frame clones, and not every one. Of over 80,000 clones listed, approximately 87% are singletons. The source was CD4+ or CD8+ T cells sorted from blood, collected in a trial of the OX40 agonist ivuxolimab. The receptor source for this set is an adult with an advanced solid tumor such as melanoma, head and neck, liver or kidney cancer.

The rearrangement links TRBV5-4 to TRBJ2-7; maybe TRBD1 (6 bases). Germline V lookup: CDR1 SGHNT, CDR2 YYREEE (reference sequence). V lost 6 bases to trimming and J lost 3 bases, with 19 bases between them. This CDR3 region has 15 residues. The CDR3 coding sequence is TGTGCCAGCAACAATCGGGACACAGCCCACTACGAGCAGTACTTC. Its protein product is CASNNRDTAHYEQYF. Based on the CDR3 plus reference TRBV5-4 and TRBJ2-7, the full variable domain is ETGVTQSPTHLIKTRGQQVTLRCSSQSGHNTVSWYQQALGQGPQFIFQYYREEENGRGNFPPRFSGLQFPNYSSELNVNALELDDSALYLCASNNRDTAHYEQYFGPGTRLTVT.

As to this clone: It is unclear where the CDR3 begins or ends on the DNA, so no DNA is shown, and the CDR3 is as TCRdb lists it. The chain's CDR3 is CASSISAAGGSYEQYF. The J gene is TRBJ2-7, the V gene TRBV28; TRBD2, the D gene given by the table, was not confirmed from the DNA. The CDR3 is made up of 16 amino acids, end residues included. From germline, CDR1 is MDHEN and CDR2 SYDVKM.

The chain combines TRBV7-8 with TRBJ1-6, with D perhaps TRBD1 (6 bases). The CDR3 has 15 residues. Germline V gives CDR1 SGHVS, CDR2 FQNEAQ. V shed 5 bases and J shed 5 bases, with 13 bases lying between them. The CDR3 DNA sequence: TGTGCCAGCAGCCTTCGGACAGCTAATAATTCACCCCTCCACTTT. Its protein product is CASSLRTANNSPLHF.

The gene calls are TRBV5-1 and TRBJ1-2; D is unclear. Looked up from germline, CDR1 is SGHRS and CDR2 is YFSETQ. V gave up 4 bases and J gave up 1 base, with 8 bases separating them. The CDR3 contains 13 residues. This CDR3 is CASSDQLNYGYTF. CDR3 sequence (DNA): TGCGCCAGCAGCGACCAACTTAACTATGGCTACACCTTC.

In its sample, this clone was seen once. J is TRBJ2-7 and V is TRBV19; D is perhaps TRBD1 (5 bases). CDR3 size: 14 residues. Germline values: CDR1 LNHDA, CDR2 SQIVND (reference sequence). Between the trimmed V and J ends, which lost 4 bases and 2 bases, there was a span of 12 bases. The CDR3 loop reads CASSTADRTYEQYF. CDR3 DNA: TGTGCCAGTAGTACCGCCGACAGAACCTACGAGCAGTACTTC.

This chain joins TRBV30 and TRBJ1-6; 8 nucleotides agree with TRBD1. CDR3 length: 16 residues. V lost 2 bases, J lost 4 bases, and 7 bases stayed unmatched. The germline CDR1 and CDR2 sequences are GTSNPN and SVGIG (reference sequence). The CDR3 region is CAWSPDRGSYNSPLHF. The CDR3 DNA sequence: TGTGCCTGGAGTCCCGACAGGGGCTCATATAATTCACCCCTCCACTTT.

The chain couples TRBV19 to TRBJ2-3; D gene unclear. CDR3 size: 15 residues. Looked up from germline, CDR1 is LNHDA and CDR2 is SQIVND (reference sequence). V lost 3 bases to trimming and J lost 0 bases, with 10 bases between them. Here the CDR3 reads CASSIQKTSTDTQYF. DNA of the CDR3: TGTGCCAGTAGTATCCAGAAGACTAGCACAGATACGCAGTATTTT.

The chain has TRBV14 and TRBJ2-1, with D possibly being TRBD1 or TRBD2 (5 bases each). The CDR3 covers 15 residues. Germline-derived CDR1 and CDR2 are SGHDN and FVKESK. V lost 2 bases and J lost 5, with 13 bases in between. CDR3 region: CASSQNPGTHNEQFF. The CDR3 DNA reads as TGTGCCAGCAGCCAAAACCCGGGGACCCACAATGAGCAGTTCTTC.

This sequence joins TRBV7-2 and TRBJ2-1; a weak D match, TRBD2 (6 bases). V was trimmed by 3 bases and J by 5 bases, leaving 17 bases between them. Germline V CDR1 and CDR2: SGHTA, FQGNSA. The CDR3 has 16 amino acids. CDR3 sequence: CASSFAPAGTHNEQFF. CDR3 in DNA: TGTGCCAGCAGCTTCGCTCCGGCGGGGACCCACAATGAGCAGTTCTTC.

V is TRBV9 and J is TRBJ1-1; D ambiguous. V was trimmed by 0 bases and J by 7 bases, leaving 16 bases between them. This CDR3 spans 15 amino acids. Germline V gene data show CDR1 as SGDLS and CDR2 as YYNGEE. CDR3 coding DNA: TGTGCCAGCAGCGTAGGTGGCCCCAATGAGGATGAAGCTTTCTTT. It yields the protein CASSVGGPNEDEAFF.

The CDR3 nucleotides are TGTGCCAGCAGTCCGACCGGGCGTTACAATGAGCAGTTCTTC. Translation gives CASSPTGRYNEQFF. The rearrangement joins TRBV6-4 to TRBJ2-1, with no clear D. The ends were cut back, 5 bases at V and 4 bases at J, with 12 bases in the middle. Germline CDR1 and CDR2: MRHNA and SNTAGT. This CDR3 is built from 14 residues.

This clone came up a few times. The chain carries TRBV29-1 and TRBJ1-2; D is uncertain. The CDR3 extends over 13 amino acids. Germline V gene sequence: CDR1 SQVTM, CDR2 ANQGSEA. Between the trimmed V and J ends, which lost 4 bases and 11 bases, there was a span of 20 bases. The CDR3 DNA reads as TGCAGCGTTGCCGCAGGTTCTTTTGGGAGTTACACCTTC. The encoded protein is CSVAAGSFGSYTF. Drawing the rest from reference TRBV29-1 and TRBJ1-2, the complete variable domain is SAVISQKPSRDICQRGTSLTIQCQVDSQVTMMFWYRQQPGQSLTLIATANQGSEATYESGFVIDKFPISRPNLTFSTLTVSNMSPEDSSIYLCSVAAGSFGSYTFGSGTRLTVV.

The chain carries TRBV5-4 and TRBJ2-3, with a weak D call TRBD1 (5 bases). V lost 0 bases and J lost 12, with 20 bases in between. From germline, CDR1 is SGHNT and CDR2 YYREEE (reference sequence). The CDR3 has 15 residues. The CDR3 loop reads CASSLGEAGNLLQYF. The DNA of the CDR3 is TGTGCCAGCAGCTTGGGAGAGGCAGGGAACCTTCTTCAGTATTTT.

The chain joins TRBV5-1 to TRBJ1-2; 7 bases match TRBD1. CDR3 size: 15 residues. In germline, CDR1 is SGHRS, CDR2 YFSETQ. V was pared by 0 bases and J by 0 bases, with 2 bases of the junction left unmatched. The CDR3 nucleotides read TGCGCCAGCAGCTTGGGGGGGACAGCTAACTATGGCTACACCTTC. Its translation: CASSLGGTANYGYTF.

The chain combines TRBV30 with TRBJ1-2; D is unresolved. This CDR3 contains 12 residues. Trimming left V 2 bases short and J 6 bases short, with 10 bases between. Germline V gene sequence: CDR1 GTSNPN, CDR2 SVGIG (reference sequence). The CDR3 region has the DNA TGTGCCTGGAGTCGAGGTTCCCATGGCTACACCTTC. As protein: CAWSRGSHGYTF.

V usage is TRBV6-1 and J usage is TRBJ1-6; possible D gene TRBD1, 5 bases. Germline CDR1 reads MNHNS; CDR2 reads SASEGT. Deletions cut 3 bases from V and 7 bases from J, with 13 bases between. CDR3 length equals 15 residues. CDR3 protein: CASSELRGTNSPLHF. The DNA for the CDR3 is TGTGCCAGCAGTGAGTTAAGAGGGACGAATTCACCCCTCCACTTT.

The chain is built from TRBV7-3 and TRBJ1-3; tentative D call: TRBD1 (5 bases). The germline gives CDR1 SGHTA, CDR2 FQGTGA. V gave up 5 bases and J gave up 8 bases, with 16 bases separating them. The CDR3 sequence is 14 residues long. In DNA form, the CDR3 reads TGTGCCAGCAGCCTTCAGGGTGGGGGGGACACCATATATTTT. This codes for CASSLQGGGDTIYF.

The rearrangement links TRBV18 to TRBJ1-1; the D gene is possibly TRBD1 (5 bases). Trimming removed 8 bases at V and 1 base at J, with 11 bases between. Germline assignment: CDR1 KGHSH and CDR2 LQKENI. This CDR3 is built from 13 residues. The CDR3 is CASLHGQNTEAFF. CDR3 sequence (DNA): TGTGCCAGCCTTCACGGACAGAACACTGAAGCTTTCTTT.

The chain combines TRBV18 with TRBJ2-5, with D possibly being TRBD2 (5 bases). V lost 2 bases to trimming and J lost 5 bases, with 15 bases between them. The CDR3 is 15 amino acids. CDR1 and CDR2 (germline): KGHSH, LQKENI. CDR3 sequence reads: CASSPRAPPGETQYF. For the CDR3, the DNA is TGTGCCAGCTCACCAAGGGCCCCCCCGGGGGAGACCCAGTACTTC.

V usage is TRBV2 and J usage is TRBJ1-4, with D unclear. V was cut by 5 bases and J by 7 bases, with 17 bases left in between. This CDR3 is 15 amino acids long. Germline lookup yields CDR1 SNHLY and CDR2 FYNNEI. The CDR3 loop is CASSLGDTGGEKLFF. CDR3 bases: TGTGCCAGCAGTCTGGGCGACACCGGTGGTGAAAAACTGTTTTTT.

The chain uses TRBV5-1 and TRBJ1-1; D unresolved. V was pared by 0 bases and J by 11 bases, with 17 bases between. Germline V gene data show CDR1 as SGHRS and CDR2 as YFSETQ. The CDR3 extends over 14 amino acids. CDR3 residues: CASSLAPGPRVAFF. As DNA, the CDR3 is TGCGCCAGCAGCTTGGCCCCAGGCCCACGGGTGGCTTTCTTT.

The chain employs TRBV5-3 and TRBJ1-5; D gene ambiguous. TRBV5-3 is an ORF for which the function is uncertain. The CDR3 consists of 14 residues. Trimming pared 3 bases from V and 6 bases from J, leaving 13 bases between. CDR3 in DNA: TGTGCCAGAAGCTCGAGGCGGCGGCGTCAGCCCCAGCATTTT. Translation gives CARSSRRRRQPQHF.

The genes are TRBV27 and TRBJ2-4; D possibly corresponds to TRBD1 (6 bases). The CDR3 sequence is 15 residues long. Germline lookup yields CDR1 MNHEY and CDR2 SMNVEV (reference sequence). Trimming took off 5 bases at V and 0 bases at J, with 11 bases between the two ends. The CDR3 region is CASSKNRVAKNIQYF. The CDR3 bases are TGTGCCAGCAGTAAAAACAGGGTAGCCAAAAACATTCAGTACTTC.

This clone came up many times. V and J are TRBV7-9 and TRBJ1-6; D remains unclear. V was trimmed by 4 bases and J by 10 bases, leaving 17 bases between them. The CDR3 has 15 residues. CDR1 SEHNR and CDR2 FQNEAQ come from the germline V gene (reference sequence). CDR3 amino acids: CASSSSIGFSSPLHF. CDR3 bases: TGTGCCAGCAGCTCCTCAATAGGGTTTAGCTCACCCCTCCACTTT. Full variable domain (outside the CDR3, taken from reference TRBV7-9 and TRBJ1-6): DTGVSQNPRHKITKRGQNVTFRCDPISEHNRLYWYRQTLGQGPEFLTYFQNEAQLEKSRLLSDRFSAERPKGSFSTLEIQRTEQGDSAMYLCASSSSIGFSSPLHFGNGTRLTVT.

The CDR3 protein is CASSLGRDTEAFF. DNA of the CDR3: TGTGCCAGCAGCTTAGGCAGAGACACTGAAGCTTTCTTT. The chain employs TRBV5-6 and TRBJ1-1; D unclear. The germline V and J ends were trimmed by 2 bases and 3 bases, with 8 bases remaining between them. Germline CDR1 and CDR2: SGHDT and YYEEEE. The CDR3 extends over 13 amino acids.

The J gene is TRBJ2-6, the V gene TRBV27; maybe TRBD2 (5 bases). V lost 5 bases and J 0 bases, leaving 11 bases between the germline ends. The germline V gene has CDR1 MNHEY and CDR2 SMNVEV (reference sequence). This CDR3 is 16 amino acids long. This chain's CDR3 is CASSRTDFSGANVLTF. In nucleotides, the CDR3 is TGTGCCAGCAGTCGAACGGACTTCTCTGGGGCCAACGTCCTGACTTTC. The full variable domain, rest sourced from reference TRBV27 and TRBJ2-6, is EAQVTQNPRYLITVTGKKLTVTCSQNMNHEYMSWYRQDPGLGLRQIYYSMNVEVTDKGDVPEGYKVSRKEKRNFPLILESPSPNQTSLYFCASSRTDFSGANVLTFGAGSRLTVL.

The chain is built from TRBV14 and TRBJ2-7, with 7 bases fitting TRBD1. The CDR3 sequence is 16 residues long. Germline V gene sequence: CDR1 SGHDN, CDR2 FVKESK. Losses at the gene ends were 1 base for V and 5 bases for J; bases not matched to a gene: 11. This CDR3 is CASSQVDRVGLDEQYF. The CDR3 DNA reads as TGTGCCAGCAGCCAAGTTGACAGGGTAGGGCTGGACGAGCAGTACTTC. The whole variable domain, filled in from reference TRBV14 and TRBJ2-7, reads EAGVTQFPSHSVIEKGQTVTLRCDPISGHDNLYWYRRVMGKEIKFLLHFVKESKQDESGMPNNRFLAERTGGTYSTLKVQPAELEDSGVYFCASSQVDRVGLDEQYFGPGTRLTVT.

A single count supports this clone. The V and J genes are TRBV6-1 and TRBJ1-2; D is ambiguous. The V and J ends lost 5 bases and 7 bases respectively, with 8 bases between them. Germline V gene lookup returns CDR1 MNHNS and CDR2 SASEGT. The CDR3 length is 11 residues. The CDR3 loop reads CASSTAGGYTF. For the CDR3, the DNA is TGTGCCAGCAGTACAGCAGGTGGCTACACCTTC.

V is TRBV25-1 and J is TRBJ1-2; 8 bases fit TRBD1. Germline CDR1 is MGHDK and CDR2 is SYGVNS. The CDR3 spans 15 residues. The V segment lost 3 bases and the J segment 4 bases; nucleotides outside the gene matches: 7. The CDR3 sequence: CASSDDRGGSYGYTF. CDR3 sequence (DNA): TGTGCCAGCAGTGACGACAGGGGCGGGAGCTATGGCTACACCTTC.

This clone was detected a few times. V is TRBV18 and J is TRBJ1-6; TRBD1 aligns across 9 bases. V lost 4 bases, J lost 11 bases, and 6 bases stayed unmatched. The CDR3 runs 14 residues. Germline V gene lookup returns CDR1 KGHSH and CDR2 LQKENI. The CDR3 sequence: CASSLDRGEAPLHF. In DNA, the CDR3 is TGTGCCAGCTCACTGGACAGGGGAGAGGCACCCCTCCACTTT.

V gene TRBV2 combines with J gene TRBJ2-1, with 7 nucleotides matching TRBD2. Trimming at V came to 8 bases and at J to 4 bases, leaving 8 bases not matched to a gene. Germline CDR1 SNHLY, CDR2 FYNNEI. There are 14 residues in the CDR3. This chain's CDR3 is CASGGDYGYNEQFF. CDR3 nucleotides: TGTGCCAGCGGCGGGGACTATGGGTACAATGAGCAGTTCTTC. Supplemented by reference TRBV2 and TRBJ2-1, the full variable domain reads EPEVTQTPSHQVTQMGQEVILRCVPISNHLYFYWYRQILGQKVEFLVSFYNNEISEKSEIFDDQFSVERPDGSNFTLKIRSTKLEDSAMYFCASGGDYGYNEQFFGPGTRLTVL.